The next 14 T cell receptor beta chains were all read from a single sample in a study of Tregs in tolerant kidney transplant recipients. TCRdb's copy holds only in-frame clones and misses some; the assay was immunoSEQ multiplex PCR. The sample carries approximately 260,000 clones, 80% to 85% recorded once. Sequencing was carried out using CD4+ T cells from blood. The receptors were sampled from a human donor in good health.

Turning to this clone: Other DNA variants within this sample encode the same CDR3. The chain links TRBV7-9 to TRBJ2-1, with D tentatively TRBD2 (5 bases). Trimming removed 4 bases at V and 5 bases at J, with 12 bases between. Germline V gene data show CDR1 as SEHNR and CDR2 as FQNEAQ (reference sequence). The CDR3 consists of 14 residues. The CDR3 reads CASSSGLVHNEQFF. For the CDR3, the DNA is TGTGCCAGCAGCTCGGGGTTAGTCCACAATGAGCAGTTCTTC.

In its sample, this clone was seen once. The J gene is TRBJ2-7, the V gene TRBV5-4; perhaps D is TRBD1 or TRBD2 (5 bases each). V was pared by 4 bases and J by 5 bases, with 13 bases between. Germline V gene sequence: CDR1 SGHNT, CDR2 YYREEE (reference sequence). The CDR3 runs to 13 residues. CDR3 bases: TGTGCCAGCAGCCCCAACAGGAGGAACGAGCAGTACTTC. Residues: CASSPNRRNEQYF.

The chain uses TRBV30 and TRBJ2-3; tentatively, D is TRBD2 (6 bases). With 0 bases removed from V and 6 bases from J, the gap between germline ends came to 16 bases. The CDR3 is made up of 15 amino acids. Germline CDR1 and CDR2: GTSNPN and SVGIG (reference sequence). CDR3 region: CAWSVSAGPGDTQYF. The CDR3 region has the DNA TGTGCCTGGAGTGTCTCGGCGGGGCCGGGTGATACGCAGTATTTT.

Turning to this clone: The same CDR3 can be traced to other DNA sequences in this sample. This rearrangement joins TRBV7-9 to TRBJ2-1; D uncertain. Germline CDR1 is SEHNR and CDR2 is FQNEAQ (reference sequence). CDR3 length: 12 residues. Trimming took 5 bases from V and 7 from J, leaving 9 bases between them. CDR3 residues: CASSLFSNEQFF. CDR3 in DNA: TGTGCCAGCAGCCTATTTAGTAATGAGCAGTTCTTC.

DNA for the CDR3: TGTGCCAGCACAGAGGGCGGTGAGCAGTTCTTC. Amino acid sequence: CASTEGGEQFF. The J gene is TRBJ2-1, the V gene TRBV2; maybe TRBD2 (5 bases). The CDR3 totals 11 residues. V was cut by 7 bases and J by 9 bases, with 10 bases left in between. The germline V gene encodes CDR1 SNHLY and CDR2 FYNNEI.

The chain is built from TRBV19 and TRBJ2-2; 10 positions agree with TRBD1. The CDR3 length is 16 residues. The germline gives CDR1 LNHDA, CDR2 SQIVND (reference sequence). J gave up 5 bases and V 7 bases, and 10 bases lay outside the gene matches. The CDR3 reads CASNPGRTGGTGELFF. CDR3 DNA: TGTGCCAGTAATCCCGGCAGGACAGGGGGTACCGGGGAGCTGTTTTTT.

The chain joins TRBV4-1 to TRBJ2-7; no definite D call. V was cut by 0 bases and J by 7 bases, with 16 bases left in between. The CDR3 is 15 residues long. Germline CDR1 is MGHRA and CDR2 is YSYEKL. The CDR3 DNA is TGCGCCAGCAGCCAAGATGGATGGTTCCAATGGGAGCAGTACTTC. It specifies CASSQDGWFQWEQYF.

The V and J genes are TRBV5-5 and TRBJ1-6; 7 bases agree with TRBD1. This CDR3 is 16 amino acids long. Germline assignment: CDR1 SGHKS and CDR2 YYEKEE (reference sequence). J gave up 7 bases and V 2 bases, and 9 bases lay outside the gene matches. DNA of the CDR3: TGTGCCAGCAGCTTAAGTCGGTTACAGGGGAATTCACCCCTCCACTTT. The encoded protein is CASSLSRLQGNSPLHF.

The chain couples TRBV5-1 to TRBJ2-3, with 12 bases identical to TRBD2. Germline CDR1 and CDR2: SGHRS and YFSETQ. Germline trimming cut 3 bases from V and 0 bases from J; bases unmatched to any gene: 8. The CDR3 runs to 18 residues. The CDR3 DNA reads TGCGCCAGCAGCTCCTCTAGCGGGAGGGCCCTTAGCACAGATACGCAGTATTTT. It translates to CASSSSSGRALSTDTQYF. Combining the CDR3 with reference TRBV5-1 and TRBJ2-3 gives the whole variable domain KAGVTQTPRYLIKTRGQQVTLSCSPISGHRSVSWYQQTPGQGLQFLFEYFSETQRNKGNFPGRFSGRQFSNSRSEMNVSTLELGDSALYLCASSSSSGRALSTDTQYFGPGTRLTVL.

The chain employs TRBV29-1 and TRBJ1-2; 9 bases match TRBD1. Germline values: CDR1 SQVTM, CDR2 ANQGSEA. This CDR3 spans 16 amino acids. The J segment lost 1 base and the V segment lost 4 bases, leaving 10 bases of the junction unmatched. CDR3 amino acids: CSVANIPDRGNYGYTF. The CDR3 coding sequence is TGCAGCGTTGCCAACATCCCGGACAGGGGTAACTATGGCTACACCTTC.

The chain combines TRBV6-1 with TRBJ2-7; D call uncertain. CDR1 MNHNS and CDR2 SASEGT come from the germline V gene. The CDR3 extends over 14 amino acids. Trimming removed 8 bases from V and 5 bases from J, with 19 bases in between. The CDR3 spells CASSQLRPGHEQYF. The CDR3 nucleotides read TGTGCCAGCTCGCAACTGCGGCCAGGTCACGAGCAGTACTTC.

The V call is TRBV5-1, the J call TRBJ2-2; 11 bases fit TRBD1. With 0 bases clipped from V and 6 bases from J, the junction kept 1 base outside the gene matches. The CDR3 is 15 residues long. Germline V gene lookup returns CDR1 SGHRS and CDR2 YFSETQ. The CDR3 loop is CASSLGTGGPGELFF. The CDR3 region has the DNA TGCGCCAGCAGCTTGGGGACAGGGGGCCCCGGGGAGCTGTTTTTT.

This chain uses TRBV5-8 with TRBJ1-2; TRBD1 might be the D (5 bases). The CDR3 is 13 residues long. CDR1 and CDR2 (germline): SGHTS, YDEGEE. Trimming took 1 base from V and 8 from J, leaving 12 bases between them. The DNA for the CDR3 is TGTGCCAGCAGCTTGTGGCAGGGAGGAGGCTACACCTTC. This gives the protein CASSLWQGGGYTF.

V usage is TRBV6-6 and J usage is TRBJ2-6; D might be TRBD1 (5 bases). CDR1 and CDR2 from the germline V gene are MNHNY and SVGAGI (reference sequence). The CDR3 length is 12 residues. Trimming pared 11 bases from V and 2 bases from J, leaving 7 bases between. The CDR3 region has the DNA TGTGCCGACAGAACTGGGGCCAACGTCCTGACTTTC. Translated: CADRTGANVLTF.